This T cell receptor (beta chain) was sequenced for a study of T cell changes during pregnancy in multiple sclerosis. The repertoire was sequenced with immunoSEQ multiplex PCR; TCRdb's copy has only in-frame clones and lacks some. The sample has some 85,000 clones, approximately 94% seen once. The material sequenced was peripheral blood, taken in the third trimester of pregnancy. The receptor comes from a female donor with multiple sclerosis, enrolled in a pregnancy study.

CDR3 sequence reads: CAISDQGASIYGYTF. The CDR3 DNA sequence: TGTGCCATCAGTGACCAGGGGGCTTCGATCTATGGCTACACCTTC. The chain recombines TRBV10-3 with TRBJ1-2, with 8 bases that match TRBD1. CDR1 is ENHRY, CDR2 SYGVKD, per germline. The CDR3 sequence is 15 residues long. V lost 3 bases, J lost 4 bases, and 7 bases stayed unmatched.